The rows below give T cell receptor beta chains drawn from one sample of a study of PD-1 blockade in mismatch repair-deficient tumors. The protocol was immunoSEQ multiplex PCR, while the TCRdb copy is restricted to in-frame clones and leaves out a portion. Of 30,000 to 35,000 clones listed, 80% were seen once; the top ten hold 3% to 4%. This specimen was PBMCs, taken around 6 weeks after starting pembrolizumab. The receptor source for this set is an adult with mismatch repair-deficient cancer. Each CDR3 is given with its conserved first and last residue. D genes are given only for firm matches. Clone size appears in some rows only: once, few, many, or a class for an expanded clone.

D gene,J gene,clone size,V gene,CDR3 DNA,CDR3 protein
NA,TRBJ1-1,NA,TRBV5-1,TGCGCCAGCAGCTTGGTTACAGGGTCAGTGAACACTGAAGCTTTCTTT,CASSLVTGSVNTEAFF
NA,TRBJ1-1,NA,TRBV25-1,TGTGCCAGCAGCCAGGGGTGGGACACTGAAGCTTTCTTT,CASSQGWDTEAFF
TRBD2,TRBJ2-1,NA,TRBV18,TGTGCCAGCTCACCCCTAGCGGGAGGGCCTAATGAGCAGTTCTTC,CASSPLAGGPNEQFF
NA,TRBJ2-2,NA,TRBV7-9,TGTGCCAGCAGCCGAGCTACCCAGGGAACCGGGGAGCTGTTTTTT,CASSRATQGTGELFF
TRBD2,TRBJ2-7,NA,TRBV6-6,TGTGCCAGCAGTGGACTAGGCTCCTACGAGCAGTACTTC,CASSGLGSYEQYF
TRBD2,TRBJ2-1,NA,TRBV7-3,TGTGCCAGCAGCTCCGGGGGGGTCTACAATGAGCAGTTCTTC,CASSSGGVYNEQFF
TRBD1,TRBJ1-2,once,TRBV7-2,TGTGCCAGCAGCTTAGATGGGACAGGGGTGGTGAGCTACACCTTC,CASSLDGTGVVSYTF
NA,TRBJ1-2,NA,TRBV25-1,TGTGCCAGCAGTGACGTTCGCGGCAGCCCCGGCTACACCTTC,CASSDVRGSPGYTF
TRBD1,TRBJ1-2,NA,TRBV30,TGTGCCTGGAGTCAGAGCCCGACAGGGTTCTATGGCTACACCTTC,CAWSQSPTGFYGYTF
NA,TRBJ2-7,few,TRBV28,TGTGCCAGCAGGCAACGGACAATGGTCGGTTACGAGCAGTACTTC,CASRQRTMVGYEQYF
NA,TRBJ2-7,few,TRBV19,TGTGCCAGTAGTAGTCGCGGGGTCGGCTACGAGCAGTACTTC,CASSSRGVGYEQYF
NA,TRBJ1-5,NA,TRBV7-8,TGTGCCAGCAGCTTAGCCGGTCAGCCCCAGCATTTT,CASSLAGQPQHF
NA,TRBJ2-3,NA,TRBV20-1,TGCAGTGCTAGCGGGACAGATACGCAGTATTTT,CSASGTDTQYF
NA,TRBJ2-3,once,TRBV18,TGTGCCAGCTCACTATACACAGATACGCAGTATTTT,CASSLYTDTQYF
NA,TRBJ2-3,NA,TRBV6-4,TGTGCCAGCAGCGGGAGTAGCACAGATACGCAGTATTTT,CASSGSSTDTQYF
TRBD1,TRBJ2-5,NA,TRBV9,TGTGCCAGCAGCGTAAGGGGGGACAGGGGCCAGACCCAGTACTTC,CASSVRGDRGQTQYF
NA,TRBJ1-4,NA,TRBV18,TGTGCCAGCTCACACTCCCCGCCAGGGGATAATGAAAAACTGTTTTTT,CASSHSPPGDNEKLFF
TRBD1,TRBJ1-1,NA,TRBV7-6,TGTGCCAGCAGCACGGGACAGGGGAGTGAAGCTTTCTTT,CASSTGQGSEAFF
TRBD2,TRBJ2-3,NA,TRBV19,TGTGCCAGTAGTATAGATCGGGGCGGGAGGGCCTATGGTACGCAGTATTTT,CASSIDRGGRAYGTQYF
NA,TRBJ2-2,NA,TRBV7-9,TGTGCCAGCAGCTTAAGTCACAGCATCACCGGGGAGCTGTTTTTT,CASSLSHSITGELFF
NA,TRBJ2-1,NA,TRBV7-8,TGTGCCAGCAGCTTAATTCGGAGGGGTACTCCACGGGGCTCCTACAATGAGCAGTTCTTC,CASSLIRRGTPRGSYNEQFF
TRBD1,TRBJ1-1,NA,TRBV2,TGTGCCAGCAGTGGGGACAGATACACTGAAGCTTTCTTT,CASSGDRYTEAFF
NA,TRBJ2-7,few,TRBV2,TGTGCCAGCAGTGAAGCTCCCACCTACGAGCAGTACTTC,CASSEAPTYEQYF
NA,TRBJ2-3,NA,TRBV28,TGTGCCAGCAGTTTTCGTAATACGCAGTATTTT,CASSFRNTQYF
NA,TRBJ2-1,NA,TRBV21-1,TGTGCCAGCAGCAAAGTAACCCGGACTAGCGGGAGTCCCTACAATGAGCAGTTCTTC,CASSKVTRTSGSPYNEQFF
NA,TRBJ2-7,NA,TRBV28,TGTGCCAGCAGGGACTATCAGTTCTACGAGCAGTACTTC,CASRDYQFYEQYF
TRBD2,TRBJ2-3,NA,TRBV18,TGTGCCAGCTCACCCCCAGGACTAGCACCGACCACGGGCACAGATACGCAGTATTTT,CASSPPGLAPTTGTDTQYF
TRBD1,TRBJ2-5,NA,TRBV7-6,TGTGCCAGCAGCTTTAGGACAGGGATCAAAGAGACCCAGTACTTC,CASSFRTGIKETQYF
NA,TRBJ2-1,NA,TRBV11-3,TGTGCCAGCAGACAATACCCCCCGACTCGGTCTAGCTCCTACAATGAGCAGTTCTTC,CASRQYPPTRSSSYNEQFF
NA,TRBJ2-7,NA,TRBV7-2,TGTGCCAGCAGCCCACGGGGGACAGTCGGCGAGCAGTACTTC,CASSPRGTVGEQYF
TRBD2,TRBJ2-7,few,TRBV9,TGTGCCAGCAGCGAGACCGGGACTAGCGGGGGACACGAGCAGTACTTC,CASSETGTSGGHEQYF
NA,TRBJ1-6,once,TRBV30,TGTGCCTGGAGTGTAGGGACTTTTAATTCACCCCTCCACTTT,CAWSVGTFNSPLHF
NA,TRBJ2-7,NA,TRBV29-1,TGCAGCGTTGAAGGTGGCAGGGAGGTGGACGAGCAGTACTTC,CSVEGGREVDEQYF
NA,TRBJ1-3,NA,TRBV28,TGTGCCAGCAGTCAGCCCCTCCGGGGCACCATATATTTT,CASSQPLRGTIYF
NA,TRBJ1-3,NA,TRBV9,TGTGCCAGCAGCGTAGGGACAGCTGATATTCCTGGAAACACCATATATTTT,CASSVGTADIPGNTIYF
NA,TRBJ2-7,NA,TRBV10-3,TGTGCCATCAGTTTTGCCGAGTACTACGAGCAGTACTTC,CAISFAEYYEQYF
NA,TRBJ1-2,NA,TRBV6-1,TGTGCCAGCAGACAAGACAGTCAGGGGTGGGATGGCTACACCTTC,CASRQDSQGWDGYTF
TRBD1,TRBJ1-6,NA,TRBV19,TGTGCCAGTAGCCCGGACAGGGCCTCACCCCTCCACTTT,CASSPDRASPLHF
TRBD1,TRBJ1-1,NA,TRBV28,TGTGCCAGCAGCGAAACTCAGGGGGCTTGGGACACTGAAGCTTTCTTT,CASSETQGAWDTEAFF
TRBD1,TRBJ1-4,NA,TRBV2,TGTGCCAGCACGGGGCGACAGGGCCATGAAAAACTGTTTTTT,CASTGRQGHEKLFF